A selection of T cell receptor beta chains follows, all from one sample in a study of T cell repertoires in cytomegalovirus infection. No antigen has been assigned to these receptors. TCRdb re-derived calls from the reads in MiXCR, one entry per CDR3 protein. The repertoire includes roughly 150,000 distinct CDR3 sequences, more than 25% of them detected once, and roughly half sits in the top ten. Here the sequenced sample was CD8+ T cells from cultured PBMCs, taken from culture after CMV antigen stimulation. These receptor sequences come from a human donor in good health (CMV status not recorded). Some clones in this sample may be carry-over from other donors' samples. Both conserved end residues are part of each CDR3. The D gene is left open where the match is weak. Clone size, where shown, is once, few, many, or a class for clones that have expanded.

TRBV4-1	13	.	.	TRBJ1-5	TGCGCCAGCAGCCAAGTTTTCTTTCAGCCCCAGCATTTT	CASSQVFFQPQHF
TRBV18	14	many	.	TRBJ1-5	TGTGCCAGCTCACCACCGGACAGCTATCAGCCCCAGCATTTT	CASSPPDSYQPQHF
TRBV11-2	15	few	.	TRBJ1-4	TGTGCCAGCAGCACAAAGGACGGGTTTAATGAAAAACTGTTTTTT	CASSTKDGFNEKLFF
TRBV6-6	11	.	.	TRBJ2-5	TGTGCCAGCAGGATGTCGGAGACCCAGTACTTC	CASRMSETQYF
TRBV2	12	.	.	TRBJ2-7	TGTGCCAGCACTGGGGGAACCTACGAGCAGTACTTC	CASTGGTYEQYF
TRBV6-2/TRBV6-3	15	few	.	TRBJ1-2	TGTGCCAGCGACCCCGGACGGGACACCTTCGATGGCTACACCTTC	CASDPGRDTFDGYTF
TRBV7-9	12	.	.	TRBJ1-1	TGTGCCAGCAGCTCCCAAGGCACTGAAGCTTTCTTT	CASSSQGTEAFF
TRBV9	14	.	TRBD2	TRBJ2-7	TGTGCCAGCAGCGTGGGACTAGCGGGGGCCGAGCAGTACTTC	CASSVGLAGAEQYF
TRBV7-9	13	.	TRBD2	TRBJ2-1	TGTGCCAGCTTCGGGGGAGGGAGCAATGAGCAGTTCTTC	CASFGGGSNEQFF
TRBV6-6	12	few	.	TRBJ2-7	TGTGCCAGCTCAATTGGCCCAGCCGAGCAGTACTTC	CASSIGPAEQYF
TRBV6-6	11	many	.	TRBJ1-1	TGTGCCAGCAGTCCAGTCACTGAAGCTTTCTTT	CASSPVTEAFF
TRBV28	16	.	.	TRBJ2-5	TGTGCCAGCAGTTCCTCCAGACTACAGGGTCGGGAGACCCAGTACTTC	CASSSSRLQGRETQYF
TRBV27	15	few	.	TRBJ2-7	TGTGCCAGCAGTCTCGCCCCCGTCAATACCTACGAGCAGTACTTC	CASSLAPVNTYEQYF
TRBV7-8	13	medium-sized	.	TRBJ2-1	TGTGCCAGCAGCTTCGACAGGCCCAATGAGCAGTTCTTC	CASSFDRPNEQFF
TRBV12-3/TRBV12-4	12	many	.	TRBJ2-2	TGTGCCAGCAGCCCCGAATCCGGGGAGCTGTTTTTT	CASSPESGELFF
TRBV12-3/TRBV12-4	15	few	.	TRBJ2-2	TGTGCCAGCAGTTCCCGGGACTGGCGAACCGGGGAGCTGTTTTTT	CASSSRDWRTGELFF
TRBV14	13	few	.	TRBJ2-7	TGTGCCAGCAGCCACAGAGATTTCTACGAGCAGTACTTC	CASSHRDFYEQYF
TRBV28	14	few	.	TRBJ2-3	TGTGCCAGCACCCTTGAAGGAGGTTCAGATACGCAGTATTTT	CASTLEGGSDTQYF
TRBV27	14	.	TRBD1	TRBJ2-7	TGTGCCAGCAGTTTATCTGGGACAGGCTACGAGCAGTACTTC	CASSLSGTGYEQYF
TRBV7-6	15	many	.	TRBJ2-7	TGTGCCAGCAGCCTAGCTGGGGGTAGCTCCTACGAGCAGTACTTC	CASSLAGGSSYEQYF
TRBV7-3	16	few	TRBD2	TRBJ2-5	TGTGCCAGCAGCCTCTATAGCGGGGGGCGAAAAGAGACCCAGTACTTC	CASSLYSGGRKETQYF
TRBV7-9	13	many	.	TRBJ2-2	TGTGCCAGCAGTCTGAATCCGGCCGGGGAGCTGTTTTTT	CASSLNPAGELFF
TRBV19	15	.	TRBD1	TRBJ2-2	TGTGCCAGTAGTAGATCCGGGACAGGGGTCGGGGAGCTGTTTTTT	CASSRSGTGVGELFF
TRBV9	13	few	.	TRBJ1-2	TGTGCCAGCAGCGTAGGACAGTTCTATGGCTACACCTTC	CASSVGQFYGYTF
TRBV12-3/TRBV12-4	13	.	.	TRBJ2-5	TGTGCCAGCACCTCTACGGTTCAGGGGACCCAGTACTTC	CASTSTVQGTQYF
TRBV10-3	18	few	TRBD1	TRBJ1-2	TGTGCCATCAGTGAGTCCTCCTCTACGACAGGGATTAACTATGGCTACACCTTC	CAISESSSTTGINYGYTF
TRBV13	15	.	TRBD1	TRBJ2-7	TGTGCCAGCAGCTCAGGGGGACAGGGCTCCTACGAGCAGTACTTC	CASSSGGQGSYEQYF
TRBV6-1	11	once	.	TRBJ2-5	TGTGCCAGCAGTTACGGTGCGACCCAGTACTTC	CASSYGATQYF
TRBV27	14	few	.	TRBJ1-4	TGTGCCAGCAGCCCGGGACTAGATATGCCAAAACTGTTTTTT	CASSPGLDMPKLFF
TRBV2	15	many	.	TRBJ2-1	TGTGCCAGCATTGCCTCGGGGGGCCCATACAATGAGCAGTTCTTC	CASIASGGPYNEQFF
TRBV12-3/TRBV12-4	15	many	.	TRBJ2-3	TGTGCCAGCAGTTTCCAACTACCCAACACAGATACGCAGTATTTT	CASSFQLPNTDTQYF
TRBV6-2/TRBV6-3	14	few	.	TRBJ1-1	TGTGCCAGCAGTTACGACACGGCCCGGACTGAAGCTTTCTTT	CASSYDTARTEAFF
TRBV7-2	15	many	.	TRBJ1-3	TGTGCCAGCAGCCCGGACGCGGTCTCCGGAAACACCATATATTTT	CASSPDAVSGNTIYF
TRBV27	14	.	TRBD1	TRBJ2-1	TGTGCCAGCAGTCCAGAGGGACAGGGAGATGAGCAGTTCTTC	CASSPEGQGDEQFF
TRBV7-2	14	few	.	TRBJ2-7	TGTGCCAGCAGCTTAGGTTTAGGGGCCTACGAGCAGTACTTC	CASSLGLGAYEQYF
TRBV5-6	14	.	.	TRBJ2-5	TGTGCCAGCAGCTTACTTGTGAGGGGAGAGACCCAGTACTTC	CASSLLVRGETQYF
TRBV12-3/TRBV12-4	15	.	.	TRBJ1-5	TGTGCCAGCAGTGCCGGGACAAATAGCAATCAGCCCCAGCATTTT	CASSAGTNSNQPQHF
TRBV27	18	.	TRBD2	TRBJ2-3	TGTGCCAGCATTCCAAAACCCACTAGCGGGGGTGAGACAGATACGCAGTATTTT	CASIPKPTSGGETDTQYF
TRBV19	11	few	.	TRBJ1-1	TGTGCCAGCCACCAGGGGACTGAAGCTTTCTTT	CASHQGTEAFF
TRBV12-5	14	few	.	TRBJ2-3	TGTGCTAGTGGTCCGCGGGACAGCACAGATACGCAGTATTTT	CASGPRDSTDTQYF
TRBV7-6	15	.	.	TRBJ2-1	TGTGCCAGCAGCTTAGTATCGGGGAAAAACAATGAGCAGTTCTTC	CASSLVSGKNNEQFF
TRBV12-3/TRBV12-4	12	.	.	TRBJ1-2	TGTGCCAGCAATAAGGGGGGTGGAGGCTACACCTTC	CASNKGGGGYTF
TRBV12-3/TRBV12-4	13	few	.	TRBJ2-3	TGTGCCAGCTTTGCGTCGCACACAGATACGCAGTATTTT	CASFASHTDTQYF
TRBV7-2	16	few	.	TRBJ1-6	TGTGCCAGCAGCCCTGCCAGGGGATTCTATAATTCACCCCTCCACTTT	CASSPARGFYNSPLHF
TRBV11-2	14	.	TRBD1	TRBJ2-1	TGTGCCAGCAGCTTAGGACAGGGGCTGAATGAGCAGTTCTTC	CASSLGQGLNEQFF
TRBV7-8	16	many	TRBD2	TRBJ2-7	TGTGCCAGCAGCTCGGGGGGACTAGCGGGGACCTACGAGCAGTACTTC	CASSSGGLAGTYEQYF
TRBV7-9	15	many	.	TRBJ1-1	TGTGCCAGCAGCACATCACCGGGGTCGAACACTGAAGCTTTCTTT	CASSTSPGSNTEAFF
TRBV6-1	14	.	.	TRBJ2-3	TGTGCCAGCAGTGAAGAGGAGTTCGCAGATACGCAGTATTTT	CASSEEEFADTQYF
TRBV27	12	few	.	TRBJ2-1	TGTGCCAGCAGTAGGGGCAGGGATGAGCAGTTCTTC	CASSRGRDEQFF
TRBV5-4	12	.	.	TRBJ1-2	TGTGCCAGCAGCCCTGGGGACTATGGCTACACCTTC	CASSPGDYGYTF
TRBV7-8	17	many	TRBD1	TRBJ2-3	TGTGCCAGCAGCGCCACTCTCCGGGACAGGGAGTCAGATACGCAGTATTTT	CASSATLRDRESDTQYF
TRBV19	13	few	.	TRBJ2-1	TGTGCCAGTAGCCCGGGACCAACCAATGAGCAGTTCTTC	CASSPGPTNEQFF
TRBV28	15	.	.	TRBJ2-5	TGTGCCAGCAGCCACGGACGGGAGTTCCAAGAGACCCAGTACTTC	CASSHGREFQETQYF
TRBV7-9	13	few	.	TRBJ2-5	TGTGCCAGCAGCTTGGTTAGCGAAGAGACCCAGTACTTC	CASSLVSEETQYF
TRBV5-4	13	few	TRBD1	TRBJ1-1	TGTGCCAGCAGAGGACAGGGGGCTACTGAAGCTTTCTTT	CASRGQGATEAFF